Listed below are T cell receptor beta chains from one sample, sequenced in a study of blood T cell repertoires in COVID-19. TCRdb's copy holds only in-frame clones and misses some; the assay was immunoSEQ multiplex PCR. The profile shows 230,000 or so clones, around 83% of them singletons. Sequencing was done on a sample of peripheral blood. These receptors were obtained from a man aged 35 to 55 who had recovered from COVID-19. Each CDR3 is given with its conserved first and last residue. Fields, in order: J gene, clone size, V gene, D gene, CDR3 protein, CDR3 DNA. D genes are given only for firm matches. Clone size is given for some rows only: seen once, a few or many times, or a class if the clone is expanded.

TRBJ2-1 | NA | TRBV2 | TRBD1 | CASGPGQGYNEQFF | TGTGCCAGCGGTCCGGGACAGGGCTACAATGAGCAGTTCTTC
TRBJ2-7 | NA | TRBV5-5 | NA | CASSLERQSSYEQYF | TGTGCCAGCAGCTTGGAGCGGCAAAGCTCCTACGAGCAGTACTTC
TRBJ2-5 | once | TRBV27 | NA | CASSSYRQETQYF | TGTGCCAGCAGTTCATACAGGCAAGAGACCCAGTACTTC
TRBJ1-2 | once | TRBV6-5 | TRBD1 | CASSYAAGGYYGYTF | TGTGCCAGCAGTTACGCCGCAGGGGGCTACTATGGCTACACCTTC
TRBJ2-1 | NA | TRBV19 | TRBD2 | CASSTERGGRYNEQFF | TGTGCCAGTAGTACCGAGAGGGGCGGGAGGTACAATGAGCAGTTCTTC
TRBJ2-7 | NA | TRBV5-1 | NA | CASSFLAGSSYEQYF | TGCGCCAGCAGCTTCCTGGCGGGGTCCTCCTACGAGCAGTACTTC
TRBJ1-1 | NA | TRBV2 | TRBD1 | CASSERTGGAETEAFF | TGTGCCAGCAGTGAGAGGACAGGGGGCGCGGAAACTGAAGCTTTCTTT
TRBJ2-7 | NA | TRBV12-3/TRBV12-4 | NA | CASSFSSEHEQYF | TGTGCCAGCAGTTTTTCTAGCGAGCACGAGCAGTACTTC
TRBJ2-1 | NA | TRBV5-1 | NA | CASSLADKRVNEQFF | TGCGCCAGCAGCTTGGCCGACAAGAGGGTCAATGAGCAGTTCTTC
TRBJ2-5 | NA | TRBV9 | NA | CASSPQTRGQETQYF | TGTGCCAGCAGCCCCCAGACTAGGGGCCAAGAGACCCAGTACTTC
TRBJ2-1 | NA | TRBV27 | NA | CASSLIPGGTNEQFF | TGTGCCAGCAGTTTAATTCCCGGCGGGACCAATGAGCAGTTCTTC
TRBJ1-2 | NA | TRBV6-5 | NA | CASRDGQRDGYTF | TGTGCCAGCAGGGACGGACAGCGTGATGGCTACACCTTC
TRBJ2-5 | NA | TRBV7-9 | TRBD2 | CASSRPGGGETQYF | TGTGCCAGCAGCCGCCCGGGGGGAGGAGAGACCCAGTACTTC
TRBJ1-2 | NA | TRBV2 | NA | CASSPVGSRYGYTF | TGTGCCAGCAGCCCCGTGGGCAGCCGCTATGGCTACACCTTC
TRBJ2-6 | NA | TRBV27 | NA | CATLGGANVLTF | TGTGCCACCCTCGGGGGGGCCAACGTCCTGACTTTC
TRBJ1-2 | few | TRBV27 | NA | CASSLSGASNYGYTF | TGTGCCAGCAGTTTATCGGGGGCGTCTAACTATGGCTACACCTTC
TRBJ2-2 | NA | TRBV21-1 | NA | CASRTSSGTGATGELFF | TGTGCCAGCAGAACGAGCTCCGGGACAGGGGCCACCGGGGAGCTGTTTTTT
TRBJ2-5 | NA | TRBV7-6 | NA | CASSLQPQDQETQYF | TGTGCCAGCAGCTTACAGCCTCAGGACCAAGAGACCCAGTACTTC
TRBJ1-5 | NA | TRBV6-5 | NA | CASRGDNNQPQHF | TGTGCCAGCAGGGGGGACAACAATCAGCCCCAGCATTTT
TRBJ2-7 | NA | TRBV11-2 | NA | CASSSRFTVLYEQYF | TGTGCCAGCAGCTCCCGTTTCACAGTGCTCTACGAGCAGTACTTC
TRBJ2-3 | NA | TRBV7-2 | TRBD2 | CASSWGLAGPTDTQYF | TGTGCCAGCAGCTGGGGACTAGCGGGGCCCACAGATACGCAGTATTTT